This entry lists 10 T cell receptor beta chains sequenced from one sample in a study of T cell changes during pregnancy in multiple sclerosis. Measured with immunoSEQ multiplex PCR; TCRdb has only the in-frame clones, and not every one. The sample holds around 95,000 clones, 94% seen once. Sequenced material: peripheral blood, taken after pregnancy. Source of these receptors: a female donor in good health, enrolled as a control in a pregnancy study.

This clone was recorded once. This sequence joins TRBV7-2 and TRBJ2-7; 7 bases are a match to TRBD2. The CDR3 runs to 15 residues. Germline trimming cut 3 bases from V and 6 bases from J; bases unmatched to any gene: 11. CDR1 is SGHTA, CDR2 FQGNSA, per germline. The CDR3 bases are TGTGCCAGCAGCTTGAGGCGGGAGTCTAGGGCCGAGCAGTACTTC. Translated: CASSLRRESRAEQYF.

The chain carries TRBV9 and TRBJ2-3, with TRBD1 matching over 9 bases. J was trimmed by 2 bases and V by 0 bases; bases with no gene match: 1. Germline loops: CDR1 SGDLS, CDR2 YYNGEE. CDR3 length: 15 amino acids. CDR3 sequence: CASSVGTGATDTQYF. The CDR3, as DNA: TGTGCCAGCAGCGTAGGGACAGGGGCCACAGATACGCAGTATTTT.

V is TRBV5-1 and J is TRBJ2-7; D is uncertain. Trimming stripped 4 bases from V and 6 bases from J, with 23 bases between. In germline, CDR1 is SGHRS, CDR2 YFSETQ. This CDR3 spans 16 amino acids. The chain's CDR3 is CASSPLLPLAPPEQYF. As DNA, the CDR3 is TGCGCCAGCAGCCCTCTACTCCCTCTTGCCCCCCCCGAGCAGTACTTC. The full variable domain, completed using reference TRBV5-1 and TRBJ2-7, is KAGVTQTPRYLIKTRGQQVTLSCSPISGHRSVSWYQQTPGQGLQFLFEYFSETQRNKGNFPGRFSGRQFSNSRSEMNVSTLELGDSALYLCASSPLLPLAPPEQYFGPGTRLTVT.

The chain's CDR3 is CASRNRVGETQYF. The CDR3 nucleotides read TGTGCCAGCAGAAACAGGGTGGGAGAGACCCAGTACTTC. V is TRBV7-9 and J is TRBJ2-5; D might be TRBD1 (6 bases). The CDR3 sequence is 13 residues long. CDR1 and CDR2 (germline): SEHNR, FQNEAQ (reference sequence). Trimming stripped 6 bases from V and 4 bases from J, with 12 bases between. The complete variable domain, with remaining parts taken from reference TRBV7-9 and TRBJ2-5, reads DTGVSQNPRHKITKRGQNVTFRCDPISEHNRLYWYRQTLGQGPEFLTYFQNEAQLEKSRLLSDRFSAERPKGSFSTLEIQRTEQGDSAMYLCASRNRVGETQYFGPGTRLLVL.

The V gene is TRBV7-2, the J gene TRBJ1-3; TRBD1 matches 10 bases. The CDR3 length is 17 residues. Trimming took 1 base from V and 2 from J; bases not matched to a gene: 5. Germline V CDR1 and CDR2: SGHTA, FQGNSA. This CDR3 reads CASSLVSGQGAGNTIYF. The CDR3 region has the DNA TGTGCCAGCAGCTTAGTATCTGGACAGGGGGCTGGAAACACCATATATTTT.

This chain connects TRBV28 to TRBJ2-7; 8 positions match TRBD2. Unmatched junction bases numbered 5, after V lost 3 bases and J lost 4 bases. Germline-derived CDR1 and CDR2 are MDHEN and SYDVKM. The CDR3 runs 14 residues. In DNA form, the CDR3 reads TGTGCCAGCAGTTTCCCAGCGGGAGTGTACGAGCAGTACTTC. It codes for CASSFPAGVYEQYF.

V and J are TRBV5-1 and TRBJ1-4; no definite D call. The CDR3 loop spans 15 amino acids. Trimming took 4 bases from V and 0 from J, leaving 10 bases between them. CDR1 is SGHRS and CDR2 is YFSETQ in the germline V gene. CDR3 DNA sequence: TGCGCCAGCAGCCCTGGAGGATCAACTAATGAAAAACTGTTTTTT. Its translation: CASSPGGSTNEKLFF.

This chain connects TRBV5-4 to TRBJ1-3, with D maybe TRBD1 (5 bases). The germline V and J ends were trimmed by 0 bases and 2 bases, with 15 bases remaining between them. The germline gives CDR1 SGHNT, CDR2 YYREEE (reference sequence). There are 17 residues in the CDR3. CDR3 in DNA: TGTGCCAGCAGCTTGGCCCCCCGGGGGGGTACTGGAAACACCATATATTTT. It is translated as CASSLAPRGGTGNTIYF.

J is TRBJ2-7 and V is TRBV6-5; 11 bases fit TRBD2. Germline CDR1 and CDR2: MNHEY and SVGAGI. J gave up 5 bases and V 7 bases, and 7 bases lay outside the gene matches. This CDR3 has 14 amino acids. The CDR3 region has the DNA TGTGCCAGCAATCGACTAGCGGGAATTAACGAGCAGTACTTC. It yields the protein CASNRLAGINEQYF.

V gene TRBV4-1 combines with J gene TRBJ2-1; TRBD2 matches 8 bases. Germline assignment: CDR1 MGHRA and CDR2 YSYEKL. There are 17 residues in the CDR3. V trimming: 2 bases; J trimming: 8 bases; junction bases outside the gene matches: 14. Written as DNA, the CDR3 is TGCGCCAGCAGCCAACCACGGGGAGCGGGAGCCCGGCATGAGCAGTTCTTC. Its protein is CASSQPRGAGARHEQFF.